The next 25 T cell receptor beta chains were all read from a single sample in a study of T cell responses to AZD1222 COVID-19 vaccine. Assay used: immunoSEQ multiplex PCR; TCRdb lists only in-frame clones, some missing. The data hold approximately 100,000 clones, with 88% observed a single time. The starting material was peripheral blood, obtained on day 0 of AZD1222 vaccination. The receptor source for this set is an adult in good health.

The CDR3 DNA is TGTGCCAGCAATCCCCCGGGGACCCAAGAGACCCAGTACTTC. Translated, it gives CASNPPGTQETQYF. The chain carries TRBV28 and TRBJ2-5, with D perhaps TRBD1 or TRBD2 (5 bases each). The germline V gene encodes CDR1 MDHEN and CDR2 SYDVKM. The germline V and J ends were trimmed by 7 bases and 1 base, with 13 bases remaining between them. This CDR3 has 14 residues.

The chain is built from TRBV4-3 and TRBJ2-7; D ambiguous. The CDR3 contains 12 residues. Between the trimmed V and J ends, which lost 2 bases and 2 bases, there was a span of 4 bases. Germline loops: CDR1 LGHNA, CDR2 YSLEER. The CDR3 reads CASSQRAYEQYF. The CDR3 DNA sequence: TGCGCCAGCAGCCAAAGGGCCTACGAGCAGTACTTC.

The V call is TRBV7-8, the J call TRBJ1-1; D gene ambiguous. CDR3 length: 11 amino acids. Trimming removed 5 bases at V and 4 bases at J, with 5 bases between. Germline CDR1 SGHVS, CDR2 FQNEAQ. CDR3 sequence reads: CASSLLTEAFF. In nucleotides, the CDR3 is TGTGCCAGCAGCCTTCTCACTGAAGCTTTCTTT.

The chain carries TRBV2 and TRBJ1-2; weak D call: TRBD1 (6 bases). There are 16 residues in the CDR3. Germline CDR1 reads SNHLY; CDR2 reads FYNNEI. The V and J ends lost 6 bases and 2 bases respectively, with 19 bases between them. CDR3 region: CASSPWWTESNYGYTF. CDR3 in DNA: TGTGCCAGCAGCCCCTGGTGGACAGAAAGCAACTATGGCTACACCTTC.

The genes are TRBV4-1 and TRBJ2-5, with TRBD2 matching 13 bases. The CDR3 is 17 residues long. Looked up from germline, CDR1 is MGHRA and CDR2 is YSYEKL. The V and J ends lost 0 bases and 5 bases, in that order; junction bases with no gene match: 6. Written as DNA, the CDR3 is TGCGCCAGCAGCCAAGATTTGGGACTAGCGGGGAGGGAGACCCAGTACTTC. This translates into CASSQDLGLAGRETQYF.

The V call is TRBV11-3, the J call TRBJ2-7, with 11 nucleotides matching TRBD2. The CDR3 sequence is 17 residues long. Germline lookup yields CDR1 SGHNT and CDR2 YENEEA. V lost 1 base, J lost 1 base, and 6 bases stayed unmatched. The CDR3: CASSLGSGTSGSYEQYF. CDR3 DNA: TGTGCCAGCAGCTTAGGATCCGGGACTAGCGGTTCCTACGAGCAGTACTTC. The full variable domain, with the rest looked up from reference TRBV11-3 and TRBJ2-7, is EAGVVQSPRYKIIEKKQPVAFWCNPISGHNTLYWYLQNLGQGPELLIRYENEEAVDDSQLPKDRFSAERLKGVDSTLKIQPAELGDSAVYLCASSLGSGTSGSYEQYFGPGTRLTVT.

This chain uses TRBV27 with TRBJ2-2; D possibly corresponds to TRBD2 (5 bases). The CDR3 length is 17 residues. Trimming removed 5 bases at V and 0 bases at J, with 16 bases between. Germline V gene data show CDR1 as MNHEY and CDR2 as SMNVEV (reference sequence). This CDR3 is CASSPPMEDSNTGELFF. Written as DNA, the CDR3 is TGTGCCAGCAGTCCCCCTATGGAGGATTCGAACACCGGGGAGCTGTTTTTT.

CDR3 bases: TGTGCCAGCTCAATCGGTTACGAGCAGTACTTC. Translated: CASSIGYEQYF. V usage is TRBV2 and J usage is TRBJ2-7; D not certain. Germline values: CDR1 SNHLY, CDR2 FYNNEI. The CDR3 runs 11 residues. Trimming removed 8 bases at V and 4 bases at J, with 9 bases between.

This rearrangement joins TRBV19 to TRBJ2-7; D gene unclear. Germline loops: CDR1 LNHDA, CDR2 SQIVND (reference sequence). This CDR3 has 13 amino acids. V was shortened by 5 bases and J by 2 bases, with 10 bases between the two germline ends. CDR3 DNA: TGTGCCAGTAGTCGCGACGGTGCCTACGAGCAGTACTTC. This sequence encodes CASSRDGAYEQYF.

The chain joins TRBV5-1 to TRBJ1-1, with a weak D call TRBD1 (5 bases). The CDR3 loop spans 17 amino acids. The germline CDR1 and CDR2 sequences are SGHRS and YFSETQ. Between the trimmed V and J ends, which lost 0 bases and 3 bases, there was a span of 18 bases. CDR3 in amino acids: CASSLAASIGDYTEAFF. The CDR3, as DNA: TGCGCCAGCAGCTTGGCCGCGTCTATAGGGGATTACACTGAAGCTTTCTTT.

V usage is TRBV7-2 and J usage is TRBJ2-2; D not certain. The V and J ends lost 1 base and 5 bases respectively, with 5 bases between them. The CDR3 length is 13 residues. Germline V CDR1 and CDR2: SGHTA, FQGNSA. The CDR3 reads CASSLGFTGELFF. The CDR3 bases are TGTGCCAGCAGCTTAGGGTTTACCGGGGAGCTGTTTTTT.

The V gene is TRBV4-2, the J gene TRBJ2-1; 8 positions agree with TRBD2. Germline CDR1 reads LGHNA; CDR2 reads YNFKEQ. The CDR3 loop spans 16 amino acids. V lost 0 bases, J lost 2 bases, and 3 bases stayed unmatched. The CDR3 reads CASSQDVRGAYNEQFF. The CDR3 DNA is TGTGCCAGCAGCCAAGATGTGCGGGGGGCCTACAATGAGCAGTTCTTC.

The chain carries TRBV27 and TRBJ1-4; D is undetermined. Trimming removed 6 bases from V and 3 bases from J, with 11 bases in between. The CDR3 covers 14 residues. Germline V CDR1 and CDR2: MNHEY, SMNVEV (reference sequence). Written as DNA, the CDR3 is TGTGCCAGCAGGAACGGGTGGGCTAATGAAAAACTGTTTTTT. Translating it yields CASRNGWANEKLFF.

V usage is TRBV30 and J usage is TRBJ1-3, with D unresolved. Per germline, CDR1 GTSNPN and CDR2 SVGIG (reference sequence). This CDR3 has 13 residues. Trimming took 4 bases from V and 2 from J, leaving 9 bases between them. CDR3 residues: CAWTPGPGNTIYF. In nucleotides, the CDR3 is TGTGCCTGGACACCGGGCCCTGGAAACACCATATATTTT.

The J gene is TRBJ1-1, the V gene TRBV13; D is ambiguous. Trimming removed 0 bases from V and 1 base from J, with 3 bases in between. This CDR3 spans 13 amino acids. The germline V gene has CDR1 PRHDT and CDR2 FYEKMQ (reference sequence). The CDR3 reads CASSLGQNTEAFF. The CDR3, as DNA: TGTGCCAGCAGCTTAGGCCAGAACACTGAAGCTTTCTTT. The full variable domain, completed using reference TRBV13 and TRBJ1-1, is AAGVIQSPRHLIKEKRETATLKCYPIPRHDTVYWYQQGPGQDPQFLISFYEKMQSDKGSIPDRFSAQQFSDYHSELNMSSLELGDSALYFCASSLGQNTEAFFGQGTRLTVV.

This clone was observed once. The chain employs TRBV11-2 and TRBJ2-1; a weak D match, TRBD1 (5 bases). The V end lost 3 bases, the J end lost 5 bases, and 17 bases lay between the germline ends. This CDR3 comprises 16 residues. Germline assignment: CDR1 SGHAT and CDR2 FQNNGV. The CDR3 DNA sequence: TGTGCCAGCAGCTTCCTGGCAGGGCTTATGCACAATGAGCAGTTCTTC. It specifies CASSFLAGLMHNEQFF. Full variable domain (missing parts from reference TRBV11-2 and TRBJ2-1): EAGVAQSPRYKIIEKRQSVAFWCNPISGHATLYWYQQILGQGPKLLIQFQNNGVVDDSQLPKDRFSAERLKGVDSTLKIQPAKLEDSAVYLCASSFLAGLMHNEQFFGPGTRLTVL.

The genes are TRBV11-1 and TRBJ2-1; the D is unclear. Per germline, CDR1 SGHAT and CDR2 FQDESV (reference sequence). Between the trimmed V and J ends, which lost 1 base and 9 bases, there was a span of 13 bases. CDR3 size: 14 residues. Here the CDR3 DNA reads TGTGCCAGCAGCTTAGGGTACAGTAACCCTGAGCAGTTCTTC. It codes for CASSLGYSNPEQFF.

V usage is TRBV29-1 and J usage is TRBJ2-3, with 9 bases aligning to TRBD1. CDR1 is SQVTM, CDR2 ANQGSEA, per germline. Trimming cost V 6 bases and J 2 bases; bases outside gene matches: 6. The CDR3 contains 14 residues. This chain's CDR3 is CSVTGGRDTDTQYF. The CDR3, as DNA: TGCAGCGTGACAGGGGGAAGGGACACAGATACGCAGTATTTT.

This clone was detected a few times. The chain uses TRBV18 and TRBJ1-1; D may be TRBD1 (6 bases). The V gene's germline CDR1 is KGHSH and CDR2 LQKENI. The ends were cut back, 4 bases at V and 3 bases at J, with 9 bases in the middle. The CDR3 is 13 amino acids. CDR3 in amino acids: CASSRNRDTEAFF. DNA of the CDR3: TGTGCCAGCTCACGAAACAGGGACACTGAAGCTTTCTTT. The full variable domain, in which reference TRBV18 and TRBJ1-1 provide the parts outside the CDR3, is NAGVMQNPRHLVRRRGQEARLRCSPMKGHSHVYWYRQLPEEGLKFMVYLQKENIIDESGMPKERFSAEFPKEGPSILRIQQVVRGDSAAYFCASSRNRDTEAFFGQGTRLTVV.

For the CDR3, the DNA is TGCGCCAGCAGCCAGGGAGGAGGGAGGGAGGGCTACACCTTC. Protein sequence: CASSQGGGREGYTF. This chain connects TRBV4-3 to TRBJ1-2, with D hard to call. In germline, CDR1 is LGHNA, CDR2 YSLEER. This CDR3 contains 14 residues. Trimming stripped 3 bases from V and 8 bases from J, with 16 bases between.

V is TRBV27 and J is TRBJ2-6; possibly TRBD2 for D (5 bases). This CDR3 has 18 amino acids. The V end was cut by 5 bases, the J end by 0 bases, with 17 bases between. CDR1 and CDR2 (germline): MNHEY, SMNVEV (reference sequence). CDR3 amino acids: CASSSPTGLASGANVLTF. CDR3 in DNA: TGTGCCAGCAGTAGTCCTACCGGACTGGCCTCTGGGGCCAACGTCCTGACTTTC. The full variable domain, completed using reference TRBV27 and TRBJ2-6, is EAQVTQNPRYLITVTGKKLTVTCSQNMNHEYMSWYRQDPGLGLRQIYYSMNVEVTDKGDVPEGYKVSRKEKRNFPLILESPSPNQTSLYFCASSSPTGLASGANVLTFGAGSRLTVL.

This clone was recorded once. V and J are TRBV6-5 and TRBJ1-5, with D perhaps TRBD1 (6 bases). Per germline, CDR1 MNHEY and CDR2 SVGAGI. Trimming removed 3 bases at V and 0 bases at J, with 12 bases between. The CDR3 consists of 16 residues. This CDR3 is CASSYGTPYSNQPQHF. CDR3 nucleotide sequence: TGTGCCAGCAGTTATGGGACACCATATAGCAATCAGCCCCAGCATTTT.

The chain uses TRBV11-1 and TRBJ2-5; D is unclear. Germline-derived CDR1 and CDR2 are SGHAT and FQDESV (reference sequence). The ends were cut back, 5 bases at V and 1 base at J, with 14 bases in the middle. CDR3 length equals 15 residues. The CDR3 bases are TGTGCCAGCAGCCCACCGTTGGCAATCCAAGAGACCCAGTACTTC. Translation gives CASSPPLAIQETQYF. The entire variable domain, with the rest obtained from reference TRBV11-1 and TRBJ2-5, is as follows: EAEVAQSPRYKITEKSQAVAFWCDPISGHATLYWYRQILGQGPELLVQFQDESVVDDSQLPKDRFSAERLKGVDSTLKIQPAELGDSAMYLCASSPPLAIQETQYFGPGTRLLVL.

This clone was recorded a few times. The J gene is TRBJ1-6, the V gene TRBV27, with D perhaps TRBD1 (5 bases). This CDR3 region has 15 residues. Germline assignment: CDR1 MNHEY and CDR2 SMNVEV (reference sequence). Trimming shortened V by 5 bases and J by 0 bases, and 8 bases separated the two germline ends. Here the CDR3 reads CASSDDSSYNSPLHF. CDR3 bases: TGTGCCAGCAGTGACGACAGCTCCTATAATTCACCCCTCCACTTT.

The chain uses TRBV7-2 and TRBJ1-2; maybe TRBD1 (5 bases). The germline V and J ends were trimmed by 1 base and 4 bases, with 10 bases remaining between them. CDR1 is SGHTA and CDR2 is FQGNSA in the germline V gene. The CDR3 contains 14 residues. Here the CDR3 reads CASSLDPGSYGYTF. The CDR3 nucleotides are TGTGCCAGCAGCTTAGACCCAGGGAGCTATGGCTACACCTTC.